This T cell receptor (beta chain) was captured in a study of T cell changes during pregnancy in multiple sclerosis. Profiled with immunoSEQ multiplex PCR; TCRdb holds only in-frame clones, not every one. In the table there are some 100,000 clones, around 94% of which are singletons. The CDR3 contains 13 residues. CDR1 is SGHTA, CDR2 FQGNSA, per germline. With 2 bases removed from V and 7 bases from J, the gap between germline ends came to 9 bases. The receptor comes from a female donor with multiple sclerosis, enrolled in a pregnancy study. J is TRBJ2-1 and V is TRBV7-2, with D maybe TRBD2 (6 bases). The material sequenced was peripheral blood, taken in the second trimester of pregnancy. CDR3: CASSLSGTNEQFF. The CDR3 DNA reads as TGTGCCAGCAGCTTATCCGGGACTAATGAGCAGTTCTTC.